The T cell receptor beta chain described here comes from a study of beta chain features in type 1 diabetes. Study-wide results and limits: Insertions at VDJ junctions were less frequent in type 1 diabetes patients. These patients also deleted more nucleotides at the same junctions. High TCR expression in some cells could lead to their over-representation in cDNA sequencing. Patients' naive, central memory and regulatory TCRB repertoires appeared more alike than those of healthy donors. Here, the possible influence of HLA type (on TCRB rearrangement) remained unresolved.

The entirety of the isolated RNA underwent reverse transcription, so expressed TCRB transcripts were sequenced. The assay was immunoSEQ multiplex PCR, and TCRdb's table has in-frame clones only and misses some. The sample consists of 200,000 to 250,000 clones, around 9.9% of them appearing once. This clone showed up just a few times. Antigen specificity is unknown. There are 13 residues in the CDR3. CDR1 and CDR2 from the germline V gene are SNHLY and FYNNEI. V lost 7 bases and J lost 2; bases outside the gene matches: 4. The chain carries TRBV2 and TRBJ1-2; TRBD1 agrees at 7 bases. The specimen was central memory CD4+ T cells from blood. The TCR comes from a man aged 18 to 30 in good health. The CDR3 nucleotides are TGTGCCAGCACCCCACAGGGGAACTATGGCTACACCTTC. This translates into CASTPQGNYGYTF.